This TCR beta chain was captured by sequencing in a study of blood T cell repertoires in COVID-19 (dated by TCRdb to the early 2020s). Background for the entire study: Collaborator samples came from the United States, Italy and Spain and covered acute and convalescent phases of COVID-19. The material from the prospective study consisted of cDNA or gDNA derived from T cells, B-cell-depleted T cells, or PBMCs. The dataset comprised deeply sampled blood TCRbeta repertoires from subjects exposed to, actively infected with, or recovered from COVID-19. The repertoires were released in a freely available public database intended as a resource for research on the immune response to SARS-CoV-2. Samples were obtained from the ongoing ImmuneRACE study (first 160 participants) and from about 1,300 subjects provided by 6 global collaborators. A de-identified subject ID, COVID-19 status, age in years and sex were almost always included in the sample metadata. Where available, HLA class I and class II types were taken from metadata supplied by the sample provider and were not determined by assay-based typing.

The paper's findings and limits, for the study overall: The quantity of clinical and demographic metadata differed by source and by participant and was supplied without curation.

From the germline V gene (reference sequence), CDR1 is LGHDT and CDR2 is YNNKEL. The V end loses 4 bases and the J end loses 1 base, and a stretch of 7 bases separates them. From the cysteine through the phenylalanine, the CDR3 covers 13 amino acids. The only DNA kept is the CDR3, 39 bases in frame from the first base. One collaborating source in Seattle enrolled patients while the patients were actively infected and followed the patients over time throughout the course of disease. Whole blood was collected in K2EDTA tubes by collaborating institutions according to the institutions' own protocols. For TCRbeta analysis, collaborators shipped samples in one of three forms: frozen whole blood, isolated PBMCs, or DNA extracted from either of those sample types. Details on this clone: What antigen it recognizes has not been identified. No quality values exist for individual bases; no much larger clone is one base distant.

The immunoSEQ Assay, a bias-controlled multiplex PCR, was used to amplify TCRbeta CDR3 regions from genomic DNA. In the source study's methods: The number of nucleated cells in each sample was estimated by amplification of reference gene primers within the assay. To quantify the absolute abundance of each unique TCRbeta CDR3 rearrangement, sequence reads were collapsed and filtered. For each sample, productive Simpson clonality was calculated as the square root of Simpson's diversity index across productive rearrangements. As stored in TCRdb, this immuneACCESS dataset retains in-frame rearrangements with V and J assigned. A fraction of the clones does not appear; measured against another copy, unresolved V genes explain less than half of the discrepancy, and the remainder lacks a known reason. D and trimming were read from the DNA, whereas the V and J calls and clone size are those reported in that table. In this sample the table shows under 550,000 clones, roughly 90% of which occur a single time. 0.7% to 0.85% of the sample comes from the top ten.

The material sequenced was peripheral blood. The receptor was derived from a young man with COVID-19, enrolled during active disease. The receptor chain draws on TRBV3-1 (or the pseudogene TRBV3-2) and TRBJ1-2; a confident D gene designation cannot be given. The CDR3 region has the sequence CASSLTDNYGYTF. The nucleotide sequence is given as TGTGCCAGCAGCCTTACAGATAACTATGGCTACACCTTC.